Below are 29 T cell receptor beta chains sequenced from a single sample in a study of siplizumab effects on memory and regulatory T cells. Data came from immunoSEQ multiplex PCR; TCRdb stores just in-frame clones and leaves some out. The top ten hold approximately 7.1% of the sample, which has 90,000 to 95,000 clones, roughly 93% seen once. Material for sequencing was CD8+ T cells sorted from blood. The source is a human donor in good health.

The J gene is TRBJ2-1, the V gene TRBV7-6; TRBD2 is a possible D gene (6 bases). The germline V and J ends were trimmed by 5 bases and 4 bases, with 15 bases remaining between them. This CDR3 contains 15 residues. From germline, CDR1 is SGHVS and CDR2 FNYEAQ. The CDR3 here is CASSLDTEGYNEQFF. CDR3 DNA sequence: TGTGCCAGCAGCCTCGACACGGAGGGGTACAATGAGCAGTTCTTC.

V is TRBV19 and J is TRBJ2-4; 8 positions match TRBD1. The CDR3 totals 13 residues. In germline, CDR1 is LNHDA, CDR2 SQIVND (reference sequence). V lost 8 bases and J lost 6; bases outside the gene matches: 6. The CDR3 loop is CASATGGANIQYF. As DNA, the CDR3 is TGTGCCAGTGCAACAGGGGGTGCAAACATTCAGTACTTC.

Of note for this clone: At one of its ends the junction is not consistent with the germline gene, which may arise from a read error. Other DNA sequences in this specimen translate into the identical CDR3. The rearrangement links TRBV9 to TRBJ1-2, with 7 bases matching TRBD1. CDR1 SGDLS and CDR2 YYNGEE come from the germline V gene. The CDR3 length is 18 residues. The CDR3 bases are TGTGCCAGCAGCGTCACAGCCGACAGGGTACGTGCCAACTATGGTTACACCTTC. This sequence encodes CASSVTADRVRANYGYTF.

The genes are TRBV5-1 and TRBJ2-3, with a weak D call TRBD1 (6 bases). V dropped 1 base and J dropped 3 bases, with 15 bases sitting between them. The germline gives CDR1 SGHRS, CDR2 YFSETQ. This CDR3 contains 16 residues. CDR3 coding DNA: TGCGCCAGCAGCTTGTCGCCCGGCAGGGGTACAGATACGCAGTATTTT. It is translated as CASSLSPGRGTDTQYF.

The chain combines TRBV7-9 with TRBJ1-1; possibly TRBD1 for D (6 bases). Germline CDR1 and CDR2: SEHNR and FQNEAQ (reference sequence). The CDR3 contains 15 residues. The V end was cut by 5 bases, the J end by 7 bases, with 20 bases between. The DNA for the CDR3 is TGTGCCAGCAGCCATGGACAGTGGCATTTAGGTGAAGCTTTCTTT. Its translation: CASSHGQWHLGEAFF.

This sequence joins TRBV7-9 and TRBJ2-5; D is possibly TRBD2 (6 bases). The CDR3 is 14 amino acids. Germline V gene lookup returns CDR1 SEHNR and CDR2 FQNEAQ (reference sequence). V lost 0 bases and J 5 bases, leaving 10 bases between the germline ends. CDR3: CASSLALGGETQYF. The CDR3 bases are TGTGCCAGCAGCTTAGCGCTTGGAGGGGAGACCCAGTACTTC.

The genes are TRBV4-2 and TRBJ1-1; the D is unclear. The germline V gene encodes CDR1 LGHNA and CDR2 YNFKEQ. The CDR3 totals 15 residues. V was clipped by 2 bases and J by 1 base, with 11 bases between them. In DNA form, the CDR3 reads TGTGCCAGCAGCCAAAGGATTGCCGGGAACACTGAAGCTTTCTTT. Translated, it gives CASSQRIAGNTEAFF.

This clone was seen once. The rearrangement joins TRBV30 to TRBJ2-2; D gene ambiguous. CDR1 GTSNPN and CDR2 SVGIG come from the germline V gene (reference sequence). CDR3 length: 13 amino acids. The germline V and J ends were trimmed by 4 bases and 4 bases, with 10 bases remaining between them. The CDR3 protein is CAWNQYGTGELFF. CDR3 DNA sequence: TGTGCCTGGAACCAGTACGGCACCGGGGAGCTGTTTTTT.

This clone has just one count. For the CDR3, the DNA is TGTGCCAGCAGCGTAGGGACCGACTATAATTCACCCCTCCACTTT. This sequence encodes CASSVGTDYNSPLHF. The gene calls are TRBV9 and TRBJ1-6, with D uncertain. This CDR3 has 15 amino acids. With 0 bases removed from V and 3 bases from J, the gap between germline ends came to 7 bases. Germline CDR1 reads SGDLS; CDR2 reads YYNGEE.

This clone has more than one count but fewer than ten. The V call is TRBV9, the J call TRBJ1-1; D might be TRBD1 (6 bases). CDR1 is SGDLS, CDR2 YYNGEE, per germline. The V end was cut by 4 bases, the J end by 5 bases, with 21 bases between. This CDR3 region has 16 residues. Written as DNA, the CDR3 is TGTGCCAGCAGCCCGTTCCTGGGGGCAAGCGGGACTGAAGCTTTCTTT. Its translation is CASSPFLGASGTEAFF. Using reference TRBV9 and TRBJ1-1 for the parts outside the CDR3, the full variable domain is DSGVTQTPKHLITATGQRVTLRCSPRSGDLSVYWYQQSLDQGLQFLIQYYNGEERAKGNILERFSAQQFPDLHSELNLSSLELGDSALYFCASSPFLGASGTEAFFGQGTRLTVV.

The chain combines TRBV27 with TRBJ1-2, with 7 bases that match TRBD1. CDR3 length: 14 amino acids. V trimming: 5 bases; J trimming: 6 bases; junction bases outside the gene matches: 9. Germline loops: CDR1 MNHEY, CDR2 SMNVEV (reference sequence). The CDR3 DNA is TGTGCCAGCAGTCCATTAACAGGGGTAGATGGCTACACCTTC. Encoded protein: CASSPLTGVDGYTF.

The chain is built from TRBV4-1 and TRBJ1-2, with TRBD1 matching 8 bases. V lost 3 bases to trimming and J lost 6 bases; unmatched junction nucleotides: 15. The CDR3 loop spans 17 amino acids. Per germline, CDR1 MGHRA and CDR2 YSYEKL. CDR3 sequence reads: CASSHYPPRDRPDGYTF. In nucleotides, the CDR3 is TGCGCCAGCAGCCACTATCCCCCCCGGGACAGGCCCGATGGCTACACCTTC.

This sequence joins TRBV11-2 and TRBJ2-1, with 9 bases that match TRBD2. V trimming: 4 bases; J trimming: 4 bases; junction bases outside the gene matches: 8. The CDR3 is made up of 16 amino acids. CDR1 is SGHAT and CDR2 is FQNNGV in the germline V gene. The CDR3, as DNA: TGTGCCAGCAGCTCCCGACTAGCGGCCCTATACAATGAGCAGTTCTTC. This sequence encodes CASSSRLAALYNEQFF.

The chain links TRBV4-1 to TRBJ2-7; 7 bases fit TRBD1. Looked up from germline, CDR1 is MGHRA and CDR2 is YSYEKL. The junction had 6 bases not matched to a gene; V was cut back by 3 bases and J by 1 base. The CDR3 sequence is 15 residues long. The CDR3 region is CASSQGRDRSYEQYF. The CDR3 DNA is TGCGCCAGCAGCCAGGGCCGGGACAGATCCTACGAGCAGTACTTC.

CDR3 region: CASSHAPRAGGYNEQFF. The CDR3 DNA follows: TGTGCCAGCAGCCACGCCCCTAGAGCGGGAGGCTACAATGAGCAGTTCTTC. The chain employs TRBV4-2 and TRBJ2-1; TRBD2 matches at 9 bases. The CDR3 length is 17 residues. The ends lost 3 bases at V and 3 bases at J; junction bases unmatched: 9. Germline assignment: CDR1 LGHNA and CDR2 YNFKEQ.

CDR3 protein: CASSQGPRGEYEQYF. In nucleotides, the CDR3 is TGCGCCAGCAGCCAAGGGCCCAGGGGCGAGTACGAGCAGTACTTC. The V and J genes are TRBV4-1 and TRBJ2-7; tentative D call: TRBD1 (6 bases). The CDR3 length is 15 residues. Germline V gene data show CDR1 as MGHRA and CDR2 as YSYEKL. V lost 1 base and J lost 4, with 14 bases in between.

The J gene is TRBJ2-3, the V gene TRBV19; D unclear. V was cut by 3 bases and J by 0 bases, with 10 bases left in between. Germline V lookup: CDR1 LNHDA, CDR2 SQIVND (reference sequence). This CDR3 has 15 amino acids. The CDR3 DNA follows: TGTGCCAGTAGTATGTGGGCAGCTAGCACAGATACGCAGTATTTT. This encodes CASSMWAASTDTQYF.

The rearrangement uses TRBV6-1 and TRBJ2-3, with TRBD1 as a possible D gene (6 bases). Germline CDR1 reads MNHNS; CDR2 reads SASEGT. The CDR3 has 20 amino acids. Trimming pared 2 bases from V and 2 bases from J, leaving 26 bases between. In DNA, the CDR3 is TGTGCCAGCAGTGAATTTCTCTTACCGGGCACAGGGCGATCCACAGATACGCAGTATTTT. It specifies CASSEFLLPGTGRSTDTQYF.

The chain carries TRBV10-2 and TRBJ1-3, with 10 bases lining up with TRBD1. The CDR3 is 16 amino acids. The J segment lost 0 bases and the V segment lost 1 base, leaving 0 bases of the junction unmatched. CDR1 WSHSY and CDR2 SAAADI come from the germline V gene. CDR3 nucleotides: TGCGCCAGCAGTGAGTGGACAGGGGGCTCTGGAAACACCATATATTTT. Encoded protein: CASSEWTGGSGNTIYF.

The DNA of the CDR3 is TGTGCCTGGGCTGGGGGTAGAGGGGTCACAGATACGCAGTATTTT. This translates into CAWAGGRGVTDTQYF. This chain joins TRBV30 and TRBJ2-3; D assignment may be TRBD1 or TRBD2 (5 bases each). CDR1 and CDR2 (germline): GTSNPN, SVGIG (reference sequence). Between the trimmed V and J ends, which lost 5 bases and 2 bases, there was a span of 17 bases. The CDR3 sequence is 15 residues long.

The chain employs TRBV5-1 and TRBJ1-3, with 7 bases lining up with TRBD1. The germline gives CDR1 SGHRS, CDR2 YFSETQ. V trimming: 5 bases; J trimming: 4 bases; junction bases outside the gene matches: 6. This CDR3 has 14 amino acids. This CDR3 reads CASSSTGAGNTIYF. The CDR3 DNA is TGCGCCAGCAGTTCTACAGGGGCCGGAAACACCATATATTTT.

This rearrangement joins TRBV6-5 to TRBJ2-7; D remains unclear. CDR1 is MNHEY, CDR2 SVGAGI, per germline. The CDR3 sequence is 12 residues long. V shed 9 bases and J shed 2 bases, with 11 bases lying between them. In DNA form, the CDR3 reads TGTGCCAGTTTTGGCTCGACCTACGAGCAGTACTTC. It is translated as CASFGSTYEQYF.

The chain carries TRBV4-1 and TRBJ1-2; no reliable D call. CDR3 length equals 15 residues. Trimming pared 2 bases from V and 2 bases from J, leaving 12 bases between. Germline CDR1 and CDR2: MGHRA and YSYEKL. The chain's CDR3 is CASSQSYGLNYGYTF. The CDR3 DNA reads as TGCGCCAGCAGCCAAAGTTACGGTTTAAACTATGGCTACACCTTC.

The rearrangement uses TRBV5-8 and TRBJ2-7; perhaps TRBD1 as D (6 bases). Germline CDR1 and CDR2: SGHTS and YDEGEE. With 0 bases removed from V and 1 base from J, the gap between germline ends came to 14 bases. The CDR3 has 16 amino acids. The CDR3 DNA reads as TGTGCCAGCAGCTTGGATCGGACAGAGCGGTCCTACGAGCAGTACTTC. This translates into CASSLDRTERSYEQYF. The full variable domain, rest sourced from reference TRBV5-8 and TRBJ2-7, is EAGVTQSPTHLIKTRGQQATLRCSPISGHTSVYWYQQALGLGLQFLLWYDEGEERNRGNFPPRFSGRQFPNYSSELNVNALELEDSALYLCASSLDRTERSYEQYFGPGTRLTVT.

This clone appeared once. The rearrangement joins TRBV11-2 to TRBJ2-1; unclear D gene. V shed 5 bases and J shed 2 bases, with 13 bases lying between them. Germline assignment: CDR1 SGHAT and CDR2 FQNNGV. The CDR3 consists of 15 residues. In DNA, the CDR3 is TGTGCCAGCAGCCGCAATAAGGCTCCCTACAATGAGCAGTTCTTC. This encodes CASSRNKAPYNEQFF.

The V and J genes are TRBV12-5 and TRBJ2-1; 7 nucleotides agree with TRBD2. CDR3 size: 16 residues. The ends lost 2 bases at V and 13 bases at J; junction bases unmatched: 17. Germline CDR1 and CDR2: LGHNT and FRNRAP. Here the CDR3 DNA reads TGTGCTAGTGGTTTGTCGACTAGCAGCCCGACGGAGGTACAGTTCTTC. Translated: CASGLSTSSPTEVQFF.

The genes are TRBV19 and TRBJ2-1; the match to TRBD2 covers 8 bases. V trimming: 3 bases; J trimming: 3 bases; junction bases outside the gene matches: 4. CDR3 length: 15 residues. Germline CDR1 is LNHDA and CDR2 is SQIVND (reference sequence). This chain's CDR3 is CASSISGGYYNEQFF. Here the CDR3 DNA reads TGTGCCAGTAGTATCAGCGGGGGATACTACAATGAGCAGTTCTTC. Looking up the rest from reference TRBV19 and TRBJ2-1 gives the full variable domain: DGGITQSPKYLFRKEGQNVTLSCEQNLNHDAMYWYRQDPGQGLRLIYYSQIVNDFQKGDIAEGYSVSREKKESFPLTVTSAQKNPTAFYLCASSISGGYYNEQFFGPGTRLTVL.

The rearrangement links TRBV4-2 to TRBJ2-7; TRBD2 aligns across 9 bases. The CDR3 length is 18 residues. From germline, CDR1 is LGHNA and CDR2 YNFKEQ. The V segment lost 0 bases and the J segment 3 bases; nucleotides outside the gene matches: 12. Here the CDR3 reads CASSQDWVAGDHSYEQYF. The CDR3 DNA is TGTGCCAGCAGCCAAGATTGGGTAGCGGGAGACCATAGCTACGAGCAGTACTTC.

The chain has TRBV21-1 and TRBJ2-3; no DNA check was done on the table's D call, TRBD1. TRBV21-1 is a documented pseudogene. The CDR3 covers 16 residues. The CDR3 DNA sequence: TGTGCCAGCAGCAAAACAAACAGGGGGCTCGGCGATACGCAGTATTTT. The encoded protein is CASSKTNRGLGDTQYF.